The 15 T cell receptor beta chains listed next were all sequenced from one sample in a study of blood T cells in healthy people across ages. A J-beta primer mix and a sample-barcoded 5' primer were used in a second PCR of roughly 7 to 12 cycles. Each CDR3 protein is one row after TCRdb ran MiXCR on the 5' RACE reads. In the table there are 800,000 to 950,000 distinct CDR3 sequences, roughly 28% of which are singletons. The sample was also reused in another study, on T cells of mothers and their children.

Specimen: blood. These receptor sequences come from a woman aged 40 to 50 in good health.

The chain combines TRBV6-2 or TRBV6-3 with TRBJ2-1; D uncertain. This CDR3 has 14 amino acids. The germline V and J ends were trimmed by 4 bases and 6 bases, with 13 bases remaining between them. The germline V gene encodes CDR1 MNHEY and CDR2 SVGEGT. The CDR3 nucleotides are TGTGCCAGCAGTTCCCACGATCCGCCCAATGAGCAGTTCTTC. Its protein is CASSSHDPPNEQFF.

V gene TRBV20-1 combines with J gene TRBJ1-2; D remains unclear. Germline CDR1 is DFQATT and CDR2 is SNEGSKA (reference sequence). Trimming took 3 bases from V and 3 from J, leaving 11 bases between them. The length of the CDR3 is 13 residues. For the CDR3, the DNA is TGCAGTGCTAGTTTGCCCGCGGACTATGGCTACACCTTC. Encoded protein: CSASLPADYGYTF.

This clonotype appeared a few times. CDR3 nucleotides: TGTGCCAGCAGCGCCCCGGCGGGGACTAGCCCGACAGATACGCAGTATTTT. Translated, it gives CASSAPAGTSPTDTQYF. The V gene is TRBV7-9, the J gene TRBJ2-3; 9 bases are shared with TRBD2. J lost 3 bases, V lost 5 bases, and 12 bases had no gene match. The germline V gene has CDR1 SEHNR and CDR2 FQNEAQ (reference sequence). The CDR3 has 17 amino acids.

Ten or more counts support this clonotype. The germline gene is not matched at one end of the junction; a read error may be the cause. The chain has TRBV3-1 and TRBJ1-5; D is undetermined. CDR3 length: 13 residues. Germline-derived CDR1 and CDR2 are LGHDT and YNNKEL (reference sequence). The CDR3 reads CASSQDLGQPQHF. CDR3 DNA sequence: TGCGCCAGCAGCCAGGACTTGGGGCAGCCCCAGCATTTT.

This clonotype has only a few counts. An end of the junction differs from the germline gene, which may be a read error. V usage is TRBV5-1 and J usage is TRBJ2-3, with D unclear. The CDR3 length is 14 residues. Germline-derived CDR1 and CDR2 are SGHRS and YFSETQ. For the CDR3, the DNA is TGCGCCAGCAGCTTGGGACAAAACACAGATGCGCAGTATTTT. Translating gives CASSLGQNTDAQYF.

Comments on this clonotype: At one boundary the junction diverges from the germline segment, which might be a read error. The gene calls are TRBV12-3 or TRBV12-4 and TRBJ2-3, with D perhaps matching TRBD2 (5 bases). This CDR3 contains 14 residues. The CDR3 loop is CASRSRGRADAQYF. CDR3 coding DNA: TGTGCCAGCAGATCCAGAGGGAGAGCAGATGCGCAGTATTTT.

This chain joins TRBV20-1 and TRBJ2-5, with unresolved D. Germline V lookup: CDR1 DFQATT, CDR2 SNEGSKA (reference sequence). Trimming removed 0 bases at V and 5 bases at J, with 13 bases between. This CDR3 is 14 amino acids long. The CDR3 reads CSARDLGARETQYF. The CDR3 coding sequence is TGCAGTGCTAGAGATCTTGGAGCCAGGGAGACCCAGTACTTC.

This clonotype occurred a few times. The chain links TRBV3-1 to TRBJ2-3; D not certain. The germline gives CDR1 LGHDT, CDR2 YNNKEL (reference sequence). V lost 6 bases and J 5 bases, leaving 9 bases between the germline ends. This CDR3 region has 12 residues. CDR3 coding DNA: TGTGCCAGCAGTAGGCCTGGAGATACGCAGTATTTT. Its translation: CASSRPGDTQYF.

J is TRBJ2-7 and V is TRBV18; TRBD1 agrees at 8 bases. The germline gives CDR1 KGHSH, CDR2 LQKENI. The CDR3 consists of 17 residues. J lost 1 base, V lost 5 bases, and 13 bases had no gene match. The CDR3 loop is CASSKADRGIGSYEQYF. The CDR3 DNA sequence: TGTGCCAGCTCAAAAGCCGACAGGGGTATAGGGTCCTACGAGCAGTACTTC.

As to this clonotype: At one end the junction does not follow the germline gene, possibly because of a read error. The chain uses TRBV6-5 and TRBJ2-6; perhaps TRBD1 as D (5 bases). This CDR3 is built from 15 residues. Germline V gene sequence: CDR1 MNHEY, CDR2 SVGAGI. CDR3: CAGSRMDTGANVLTF. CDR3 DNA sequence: TGTGCCGGCAGTCGAATGGACACCGGGGCCAACGTCCTGACTTTC.

In DNA form, the CDR3 reads TGTGCCAGCTCACCGACCATGTACAATGAGCAGTTCTTC. Its translation: CASSPTMYNEQFF. This chain connects TRBV18 to TRBJ2-1; no clear D. The germline CDR1 and CDR2 sequences are KGHSH and LQKENI. Trimming took off 3 bases at V and 4 bases at J, with 7 bases between the two ends. The length of the CDR3 is 13 residues.

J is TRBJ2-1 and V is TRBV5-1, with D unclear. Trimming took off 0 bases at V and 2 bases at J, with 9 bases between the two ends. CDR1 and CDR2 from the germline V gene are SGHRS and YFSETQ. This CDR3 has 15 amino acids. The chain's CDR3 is CASSLGSPTYNEQFF. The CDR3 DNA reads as TGCGCCAGCAGCTTGGGTAGTCCAACCTACAATGAGCAGTTCTTC.

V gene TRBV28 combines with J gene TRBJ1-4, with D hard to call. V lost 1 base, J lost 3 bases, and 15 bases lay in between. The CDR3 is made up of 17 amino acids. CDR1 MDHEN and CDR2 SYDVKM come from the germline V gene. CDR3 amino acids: CASSLSSRDQSNEKLFF. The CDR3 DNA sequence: TGTGCCAGCAGTTTATCAAGCCGGGATCAGTCTAATGAAAAACTGTTTTTT.

The CDR3 DNA reads TGCAGTGCGGGAAGACCGGGACAGAGAGAGACCCAGTACTTC. Protein: CSAGRPGQRETQYF. The chain joins TRBV20-1 to TRBJ2-5, with TRBD1 matching over 7 bases. This CDR3 has 14 residues. Germline lookup yields CDR1 DFQATT and CDR2 SNEGSKA (reference sequence). The J segment lost 4 bases and the V segment lost 6 bases, leaving 11 bases of the junction unmatched.

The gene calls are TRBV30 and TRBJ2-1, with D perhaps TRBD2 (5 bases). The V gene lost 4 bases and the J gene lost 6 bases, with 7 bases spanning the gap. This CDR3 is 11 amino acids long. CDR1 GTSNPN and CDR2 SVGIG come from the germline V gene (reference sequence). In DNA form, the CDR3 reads TGTGCCTGGACGCGGGTCAATGAGCAGTTCTTC. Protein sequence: CAWTRVNEQFF.